This is a list of T cell receptor beta chains from one sample in a study of T-cell memory formation after mild COVID-19. TCRdb re-called the 5' RACE reads with MiXCR, one entry per CDR3 protein. The profile shows around 340,000 distinct CDR3 sequences, approximately 14% of them singletons. Input material: PBMCs or a T cell subset sorted from them (not recorded which). The receptors here all came from a man aged 18 to 30 who had mild COVID-19 (a few samples of this study predate the infection). Cell type and time point are not known. The CDR3 runs from the conserved cysteine through the conserved F or W. The D gene is left open where the match is weak. Expanded clones are given a class, and other clones once, few, many or no size at all.

NA | NA | TRBJ2-7 | TRBV12-3/TRBV12-4 | TGTGCCAGCAGTTTGTGGGCCCTGGACGAGCAGTACTTC | CASSLWALDEQYF
NA | many | TRBJ1-6 | TRBV10-3 | TGTGCCATCAGTGAGTCAGTTCCGGGGGGAGGATCTTATTCACCCCTCCACTTT | CAISESVPGGGSYSPLHF
TRBD1 | few | TRBJ2-1 | TRBV7-9 | TGTGCCAGCAGCCAGGGACAGGGGGTTTTGGTATATGAGCAGTTCTTC | CASSQGQGVLVYEQFF
TRBD1 | few | TRBJ2-1 | TRBV5-1 | TGCGCCAGCAGCAACGGACAGGGAAGGGGCTCCTACAATGAGCAGTTCTTC | CASSNGQGRGSYNEQFF
NA | NA | TRBJ2-4 | TRBV5-6 | TGTGCCAGCAGCTTTAGTAACATTGGGAAAGGAATTCAGTACTTC | CASSFSNIGKGIQYF
TRBD1 | NA | TRBJ1-2 | TRBV9 | TGTGCCAGCAGCGTAGAAATTTTAGGACAGGGGCGGAACTATGGCTACACCTTC | CASSVEILGQGRNYGYTF
NA | many | TRBJ2-1 | TRBV7-6 | TGTGCCAGCAGCCTCTCCTTTAACCCGGACAGTAATGAGCAGTTCTTC | CASSLSFNPDSNEQFF
NA | few | TRBJ2-5 | TRBV5-1 | TGCGCCAGCAGCTTACGCTTGTCGGATGAGTACCAAGAGACCCAGTACTTC | CASSLRLSDEYQETQYF
NA | NA | TRBJ1-4 | TRBV19 | TGTGCCAGTAGTACGGTACAGGCATCGTATAATGAAAAACTGTTTTTT | CASSTVQASYNEKLFF
NA | NA | TRBJ1-4 | TRBV11-2 | TGTGCCAGCAGTACTTTGGAGGGCGCGCGCGAAAAACTGTTTTTT | CASSTLEGAREKLFF
TRBD2 | NA | TRBJ2-1 | TRBV4-2 | TGTGCCAGCAGCCAAGGACTAGCGGGAGGGGACAATGAGCAGTTCTTC | CASSQGLAGGDNEQFF
NA | NA | TRBJ2-3 | TRBV6-2/TRBV6-3 | TGTGCCAGCAGTTACCGACAACAGGACCGCACAGATACGCAGTATTTT | CASSYRQQDRTDTQYF
TRBD1 | many | TRBJ1-2 | TRBV7-2 | TGTGCCAGCAGCCCAGGCCGGGACAGGGTCTTCGGCTACACCTTC | CASSPGRDRVFGYTF
TRBD1 | few | TRBJ1-5 | TRBV4-1 | TGCGCCAGCAGCCCCGGACAGGGGGTAAATCAGCCCCAGCATTTT | CASSPGQGVNQPQHF
NA | NA | TRBJ1-6 | TRBV11-2 | TGTGCCAGCATTGGGACTCCGGGGTCACCCCTCCACTTT | CASIGTPGSPLHF
NA | NA | TRBJ1-2 | TRBV5-1 | TGCGCCAGCAGCTCAGGGCTTAACTATGGCTACACCTTC | CASSSGLNYGYTF
TRBD1 | few | TRBJ1-2 | TRBV2 | TGTGCCAGCAGTGACAGGGGGATCCCGGACTATGGCTACACCTTC | CASSDRGIPDYGYTF
TRBD1 | few | TRBJ2-3 | TRBV7-2 | TGTGCCAGCAGCCCGCGGACAGGGGAGGACCGGTGGACAGATACGCAGTATTTT | CASSPRTGEDRWTDTQYF
TRBD2 | NA | TRBJ2-7 | TRBV11-2 | TGTGCCAGCTCCTTTATGGGCGGGGGATACAGGAGCTACGAGCAGTACTTC | CASSFMGGGYRSYEQYF
TRBD1 | few | TRBJ1-1 | TRBV7-6 | TGTGCCAGCAGCCAGGGACCCCAGGGGGTTTCTGAAGCTTTCTTT | CASSQGPQGVSEAFF
TRBD2 | few | TRBJ2-4 | TRBV28 | TGTGCCAGCAGTTTTCGGAGTAGCGGGGAGCTTCAGTACTTC | CASSFRSSGELQYF
TRBD1 | NA | TRBJ2-1 | TRBV12-3/TRBV12-4 | TGTGCCAGCAGTACCGGGACAGCGACCTACAATGAGCAGTTCTTC | CASSTGTATYNEQFF
TRBD2 | few | TRBJ2-1 | TRBV7-3 | TGTGCCAGCAGTCGGGACGGCGGGACTAGCCCCCTCAATGAGCAGTTCTTC | CASSRDGGTSPLNEQFF
NA | few | TRBJ2-3 | TRBV6-1 | TGTGCCAGCACCGCCGGGCACCCGGGCACAGATACGCAGTATTTT | CASTAGHPGTDTQYF
TRBD1 | NA | TRBJ2-3 | TRBV3-1 | TGTGCCAGCAGCCCCACGGGACAGGGGGACCCAGATACGCAGTATTTT | CASSPTGQGDPDTQYF
TRBD2 | few | TRBJ2-7 | TRBV12-3/TRBV12-4 | TGTGCCAGCAGAAAGACTAGCGTGTACGAGCAGTACTTC | CASRKTSVYEQYF
NA | NA | TRBJ2-5 | TRBV2 | TGTGCCAGTCAGGGGGGCTGGGAGACCCAGTACTTC | CASQGGWETQYF
TRBD1 | NA | TRBJ2-5 | TRBV12-3/TRBV12-4 | TGTGCCAGCAGTCCCCGGACAGGGGGACGAGAGACCCAGTACTTC | CASSPRTGGRETQYF
TRBD2 | few | TRBJ2-3 | TRBV2 | TGTGCCAGCATAGAACTTCCGGGACTAGGGACAGATACGCAGTATTTT | CASIELPGLGTDTQYF
NA | few | TRBJ1-2 | TRBV5-1 | TGCGCCAGCAGCTTGGCTCTGGGGGAGGACTATGGCTACACCTTC | CASSLALGEDYGYTF
NA | NA | TRBJ1-2 | TRBV2 | TGTGCCAGCAGTGCGCGGGTACGGATTTATGGCTACACCTTC | CASSARVRIYGYTF
NA | NA | TRBJ2-3 | TRBV12-3/TRBV12-4 | TGTGCCAGCAGCCTGCATCCCCGGGGGCCTGATACGCAGTATTTT | CASSLHPRGPDTQYF
NA | few | TRBJ1-4 | TRBV7-9 | TGTGCCAGCAGCTACAGGGATGAAAAACTGTTTTTT | CASSYRDEKLFF
NA | NA | TRBJ2-1 | TRBV9 | TGTGCCAGCAGCGAGGGGGGTAGCTCCTACAATGAGCAGTTCTTC | CASSEGGSSYNEQFF
NA | many | TRBJ2-1 | TRBV3-1 | TGTGCCAGCAGCCAAGGGGACCTTCAGCAGTTCTTC | CASSQGDLQQFF
TRBD2 | many | TRBJ2-3 | TRBV6-2/TRBV6-3 | TGTGCCAGCAGTTCGCGACTAGCGGGGACAGATACGCAGTATTTT | CASSSRLAGTDTQYF
TRBD2 | few | TRBJ2-1 | TRBV2 | TGTGCCAGCAGGACTAGCGGGGCCTACAATGAGCAGTTCTTC | CASRTSGAYNEQFF
NA | few | TRBJ1-2 | TRBV7-2 | TGTGCCAGCAGCTTAGGGTCGGCGGTCCTCTATGGCTACACCTTC | CASSLGSAVLYGYTF
NA | NA | TRBJ1-1 | TRBV24-1 | TGTGCCACCGGAGACCCGAACACTGAAGCTTTCTTT | CATGDPNTEAFF
NA | NA | TRBJ2-1 | TRBV7-8 | TGTGCCAGCAGCTTACTAGAGACGGGACAGTTCTTC | CASSLLETGQFF
TRBD1 | many | TRBJ2-3 | TRBV28 | TGTGCCAGCAGTTTGCAGGGGGCGGGATGGGATACGCAGTATTTT | CASSLQGAGWDTQYF
NA | few | TRBJ2-7 | TRBV6-1 | TGTGCCAGCAGTGGCGAGGGAGTCGGCTCCTACGAGCAGTACTTC | CASSGEGVGSYEQYF
TRBD1 | NA | TRBJ2-7 | TRBV4-3 | TGCGCCAGCAGCCAAGAATATCACCGGGACAGCTACGAGCAGTACTTC | CASSQEYHRDSYEQYF
TRBD1 | few | TRBJ1-1 | TRBV4-3 | TGCGCCAGCAGCCAAGAGGGGACAGGGGACGTAAAAGCTTTCTTT | CASSQEGTGDVKAFF
TRBD1 | few | TRBJ2-2 | TRBV7-2 | TGTGCCAGCAGCCAACAGGGGGCGCGGACCGGGGAGCTGTTTTTT | CASSQQGARTGELFF
NA | NA | TRBJ1-2 | TRBV7-2 | TGTGCCAGCAGCTCGGGACCATCCCCCGGGCACTATGGCTACACCTTC | CASSSGPSPGHYGYTF
NA | NA | TRBJ2-7 | TRBV6-1 | TGTGCCAGCAGCGAAGAGTTGGGGGCTGCCTACGAGCAGTACTTC | CASSEELGAAYEQYF
NA | few | TRBJ1-4 | TRBV6-5 | TGTGCCAGCAGACTGAGGACCCTTGGAAATGAAAAACTGTTTTTT | CASRLRTLGNEKLFF
NA | few | TRBJ1-6 | TRBV6-2/TRBV6-3 | TGTGCCAGCAGGACGAGGGGGAGCAATTCACCCCTCCACTTT | CASRTRGSNSPLHF
NA | NA | TRBJ2-1 | TRBV6-2/TRBV6-3 | TGTGCCAGCAGGGCTATCCTAAGCCCTTCCTACAATGAGCAGTTCTTC | CASRAILSPSYNEQFF
NA | NA | TRBJ1-2 | TRBV6-1 | TGTGCTGCGGGCGATGCACTGAGGGGGAACGGCTACACCTTC | CAAGDALRGNGYTF